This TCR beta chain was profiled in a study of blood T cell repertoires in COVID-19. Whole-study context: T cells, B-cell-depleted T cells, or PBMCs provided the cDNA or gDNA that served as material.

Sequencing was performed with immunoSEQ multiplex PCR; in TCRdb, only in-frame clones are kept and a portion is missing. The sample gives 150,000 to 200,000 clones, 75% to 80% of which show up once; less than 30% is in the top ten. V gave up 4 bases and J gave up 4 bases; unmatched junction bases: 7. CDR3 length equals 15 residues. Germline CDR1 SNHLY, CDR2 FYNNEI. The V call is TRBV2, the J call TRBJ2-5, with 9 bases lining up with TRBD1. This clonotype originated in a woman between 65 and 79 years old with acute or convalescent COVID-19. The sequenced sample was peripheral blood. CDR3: CASSVDRGWGETQYF. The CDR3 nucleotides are TGTGCCAGCAGTGTGGACAGGGGATGGGGAGAGACCCAGTACTTC.